The clone carrying this T cell receptor beta chain has only a few counts. What it binds is unknown. These data are taken from a study of response to subunit inactivated influenza vaccine. Findings and limits, study-wide: Authors suggested seasonal influenza vaccinations each recruit few new T cells.

TCRdb ran MiXCR on the RT-PCR reads and lists one entry per CDR3 protein. The repertoire consists of 600,000 to 850,000 distinct CDR3 sequences, with approximately 15% occurring once and the leading ten covering 6.5% to 8%. Germline CDR1 DFQATT, CDR2 SNEGSKA (reference sequence). Losses at the gene ends were 3 bases for V and 6 bases for J; bases not matched to a gene: 11. This CDR3 region has 14 residues. This sample comprised PBMCs from blood, obtained around 14 days before vaccination. The chain is built from TRBV20-1 and TRBJ2-7; 7 bases are a match to TRBD2. The origin of this receptor is a man aged 50-60 years who received an inactivated influenza vaccine. CDR3 in amino acids: CSASRPSGTFEQYF. For the CDR3, the DNA is TGCAGTGCTAGTAGACCTAGCGGAACATTCGAGCAGTACTTC.